Below are 20 T cell receptor beta chains sequenced from a single sample in a study of T cell changes during pregnancy in multiple sclerosis (dated by TCRdb to between 2017 and 2020). Library construction relied on the immunoSEQ multiplex PCR assay. The clones in this table, taken by TCRdb from immuneACCESS, are in-frame only. Not every clone is retained; where verified, under half of the shortfall comes from an unresolved V gene, and the cause of the rest is unknown. This sample lists 100,000 or so clones; around nine tenths were detected once. 1.2% of the sample is taken by the ten largest. The sample was peripheral blood, taken in the second trimester of pregnancy. The receptors stem from a female donor with multiple sclerosis, enrolled in a pregnancy study.

The chain uses TRBV4-1 and TRBJ2-2; 10 bases map to TRBD2. The CDR3 spans 17 residues. The germline gives CDR1 MGHRA, CDR2 YSYEKL. Losses at the gene ends were 3 bases for V and 0 bases for J; bases not matched to a gene: 4. The CDR3 DNA sequence: TGCGCCAGCAGCCATCTAGCGGGGGAAGCGAACACCGGGGAGCTGTTTTTT. This codes for CASSHLAGEANTGELFF.

The rearrangement joins TRBV2 to TRBJ2-7, with D tentatively TRBD1 (5 bases). Trimming removed 6 bases at V and 5 bases at J, with 23 bases between. Germline V gene data show CDR1 as SNHLY and CDR2 as FYNNEI. CDR3 length: 16 residues. Here the CDR3 reads CASRGLKTRDPHEQYF. In DNA form, the CDR3 reads TGTGCCAGCAGGGGTTTGAAGACCAGGGATCCCCACGAGCAGTACTTC.

This rearrangement joins TRBV7-9 to TRBJ2-7; 13 bases are a match to TRBD2. V lost 0 bases and J lost 1; bases outside the gene matches: 3. Germline V CDR1 and CDR2: SEHNR, FQNEAQ (reference sequence). This CDR3 contains 17 residues. DNA of the CDR3: TGTGCCAGCAGCTTAGCGCAGGGACTAGCGGGGTCCTACGAGCAGTACTTC. Translated: CASSLAQGLAGSYEQYF.

V is TRBV23-1 and J is TRBJ1-1; TRBD1 might be the D (5 bases). Being an ORF, TRBV23-1 has a function that is uncertain. The length of the CDR3 is 16 residues. V dropped 0 bases and J dropped 0 bases, with 11 bases sitting between them. CDR3 DNA: TGCGCCAGCAGTCAATCGAAGGGGTTCTTGAACACTGAAGCTTTCTTT. Translating gives CASSQSKGFLNTEAFF.

This chain joins TRBV5-1 and TRBJ1-3; no definite D call. The germline V gene has CDR1 SGHRS and CDR2 YFSETQ. The CDR3 covers 15 residues. V lost 4 bases to trimming and J lost 2 bases, with 13 bases between them. CDR3: CASSPAAGTGNTIYF. CDR3 DNA: TGCGCCAGCAGCCCAGCGGCCGGAACTGGAAACACCATATATTTT.

This clone showed up just a few times. The V and J genes are TRBV19 and TRBJ1-1; D not certain. The CDR3 loop spans 14 amino acids. Germline loops: CDR1 LNHDA, CDR2 SQIVND (reference sequence). V was pared by 7 bases and J by 2 bases, with 14 bases between. The CDR3 loop reads CASNFRGENTEAFF. CDR3 nucleotide sequence: TGTGCCAGTAATTTCCGCGGGGAAAACACTGAAGCTTTCTTT.

The rearrangement joins TRBV5-1 to TRBJ1-4, with D maybe TRBD1 (6 bases). This CDR3 is built from 15 residues. CDR1 SGHRS and CDR2 YFSETQ come from the germline V gene. Trimming shortened V by 4 bases and J by 7 bases, and 17 bases separated the two germline ends. The CDR3 sequence: CASSTDAGVGEKLFF. In nucleotides, the CDR3 is TGCGCCAGCAGCACAGATGCAGGGGTGGGTGAAAAACTGTTTTTT.

This clone appeared once. The chain joins TRBV28 to TRBJ2-5; D possibly corresponds to TRBD2 (6 bases). The CDR3 is made up of 16 amino acids. The V and J ends lost 5 bases and 1 base respectively, with 17 bases between them. Germline CDR1 and CDR2: MDHEN and SYDVKM. The CDR3 reads CASSPRRGRPQETQYF. The CDR3 DNA is TGTGCCAGCAGTCCACGGAGGGGTCGTCCCCAAGAGACCCAGTACTTC.

This rearrangement joins TRBV4-2 to TRBJ1-5; 10 nucleotides match TRBD1. With V trimmed by 1 base and J by 6 bases, 3 bases remained unmatched. This CDR3 is built from 15 residues. CDR1 is LGHNA, CDR2 YNFKEQ, per germline. The CDR3 nucleotides are TGTGCCAGCAGCCAAGGGACAGGGGGTTTTCAGCCCCAGCATTTT. Protein: CASSQGTGGFQPQHF.

The table lists this clone with a count of one. This chain joins TRBV28 and TRBJ2-5; D perhaps matches TRBD2 (6 bases). Deletions cut 4 bases from V and 5 bases from J, with 8 bases between. Germline values: CDR1 MDHEN, CDR2 SYDVKM. The CDR3 has 12 amino acids. CDR3 residues: CASSSGGETQYF. CDR3 sequence (DNA): TGTGCCAGCAGTTCCGGAGGGGAGACCCAGTACTTC.

The V gene is TRBV7-8, the J gene TRBJ2-3, with a possible D match to TRBD2 (6 bases). CDR3 length: 15 amino acids. Germline V lookup: CDR1 SGHVS, CDR2 FQNEAQ. The ends were cut back, 6 bases at V and 2 bases at J, with 15 bases in the middle. The CDR3 DNA reads as TGTGCCAGCAGAACCTCTAGCGAACCCACAGATACGCAGTATTTT. Translating it yields CASRTSSEPTDTQYF.

This clone is a singleton in its sample. The chain uses TRBV5-6 and TRBJ2-7; possibly TRBD2 for D (5 bases). Trimming left V 4 bases short and J 2 bases short, with 7 bases between. The length of the CDR3 is 12 residues. Per the germline V gene, CDR1 is SGHDT and CDR2 is YYEEEE. CDR3 in amino acids: CASSRRAYEQYF. The CDR3 DNA reads as TGTGCCAGCAGCCGGCGGGCCTACGAGCAGTACTTC. The full variable domain, rest sourced from reference TRBV5-6 and TRBJ2-7, is DAGVTQSPTHLIKTRGQQVTLRCSPKSGHDTVSWYQQALGQGPQFIFQYYEEEERQRGNFPDRFSGHQFPNYSSELNVNALLLGDSALYLCASSRRAYEQYFGPGTRLTVT.

The chain joins TRBV19 to TRBJ2-3; D perhaps matches TRBD2 (5 bases). The germline V and J ends were trimmed by 4 bases and 0 bases, with 11 bases remaining between them. The CDR3 runs 15 residues. Germline V CDR1 and CDR2: LNHDA, SQIVND (reference sequence). CDR3 loop: CASSKRSSSTDTQYF. CDR3 in DNA: TGTGCCAGTAGTAAGCGGAGCTCTAGCACAGATACGCAGTATTTT.

The V and J genes are TRBV2 and TRBJ2-2, with 9 bases matching TRBD1. After removal of 6 bases from V and 3 bases from J, the junction contained 2 bases not matched to a gene. In germline, CDR1 is SNHLY, CDR2 FYNNEI. The length of the CDR3 is 14 residues. CDR3 region: CASSRDRDTGELFF. CDR3 in DNA: TGTGCCAGCAGCCGGGACAGGGACACCGGGGAGCTGTTTTTT.

The chain employs TRBV7-9 and TRBJ1-1, with D possibly being TRBD1 (6 bases). The germline V gene encodes CDR1 SEHNR and CDR2 FQNEAQ (reference sequence). V lost 1 base and J 0 bases, leaving 9 bases between the germline ends. The CDR3 loop spans 15 amino acids. The DNA of the CDR3 is TGTGCCAGCAGCTTAGACGAGGGGGTGAACACTGAAGCTTTCTTT. Translating it yields CASSLDEGVNTEAFF.

The V and J genes are TRBV4-2 and TRBJ2-3, with 7 bases aligning to TRBD2. This CDR3 is built from 16 residues. Germline CDR1 and CDR2: LGHNA and YNFKEQ. The V gene end was trimmed by 3 bases and the J gene end by 5 bases; junction bases not matched to a gene: 11. In nucleotides, the CDR3 is TGTGCCAGCAGCCAGGGAGGAGCGGGGCAGGTAGATACGCAGTATTTT. Its translation: CASSQGGAGQVDTQYF.

The V gene is TRBV7-7, the J gene TRBJ2-1, with 7 bases aligning to TRBD1. Unmatched junction bases numbered 7, after V lost 5 bases and J lost 6 bases. The CDR3 spans 14 residues. The germline gives CDR1 SSHAT, CDR2 FNYEAQ (reference sequence). The CDR3 here is CASSPGAGGNEQFF. The DNA for the CDR3 is TGTGCCAGCAGCCCAGGGGCAGGGGGCAATGAGCAGTTCTTC.

The chain joins TRBV27 to TRBJ1-2; 7 bases match TRBD1. Germline V gene sequence: CDR1 MNHEY, CDR2 SMNVEV (reference sequence). The CDR3 totals 15 residues. The ends lost 5 bases at V and 2 bases at J; junction bases unmatched: 8. CDR3 protein: CASSTRTGRNYGYTF. The CDR3 DNA reads as TGTGCCAGCAGTACGAGGACAGGCCGGAACTATGGCTACACCTTC.

The V gene is TRBV18, the J gene TRBJ2-2; 9 bases fit TRBD1. Trimming at V came to 3 bases and at J to 6 bases, leaving 8 bases not matched to a gene. The germline CDR1 and CDR2 sequences are KGHSH and LQKENI. The CDR3 runs 16 residues. The CDR3 loop reads CASSPLFRQGAGELFF. Written as DNA, the CDR3 is TGTGCCAGCTCACCGTTGTTTCGACAGGGGGCCGGGGAGCTGTTTTTT.

The chain is built from TRBV14 and TRBJ2-5, with 8 nucleotides matching TRBD2. The CDR3 has 13 amino acids. The V gene end was trimmed by 4 bases and the J gene end by 7 bases; junction bases not matched to a gene: 5. CDR1 is SGHDN, CDR2 FVKESK, per germline. The CDR3 DNA sequence: TGTGCCAGCAGCCCGGGACTAGGGGCGACCCAGTACTTC. This gives the protein CASSPGLGATQYF.